Each of the 29 T cell receptor beta chains below was sequenced from the same sample in a study of T cell repertoires in cytomegalovirus infection. MiXCR, applied by TCRdb to the reads, yields one record per CDR3 protein. The sample yields about 770,000 distinct CDR3 sequences, roughly 29% seen once. No cognate antigen is known for these TCRs. Sample: cultured CD8+ T cells from PBMCs, taken from culture after CMV antigen stimulation. These receptors all stem from a human donor in good health (CMV status not recorded). Some clones in this sample may be carry-over from other donors' samples.

The V call is TRBV27, the J call TRBJ2-5; no firm D call. The CDR3 consists of 14 residues. V gave up 3 bases and J gave up 5 bases, with 13 bases separating them. Germline CDR1 MNHEY, CDR2 SMNVEV (reference sequence). CDR3 amino acids: CASSFVSGGETQYF. DNA for the CDR3: TGTGCCAGCAGTTTCGTTTCGGGTGGGGAGACCCAGTACTTC.

Turning to this clonotype: Germline and junction disagree at one end, which may indicate a read error. This rearrangement joins TRBV27 to TRBJ1-1, with D possibly matching TRBD1 (6 bases). This CDR3 region has 13 residues. Germline V gene lookup returns CDR1 MNHEY and CDR2 SMNVEV (reference sequence). CDR3 nucleotide sequence: TGTGCCAGCAGTCCATCAGGGGCCCTCGGAGCTTCCTTT. It encodes CASSPSGALGASF.

V is TRBV10-1 and J is TRBJ2-7; 7 nucleotides agree with TRBD1. V dropped 3 bases and J dropped 5; count of bases not matched to a gene: 10. The CDR3 loop spans 15 amino acids. CDR1 is WNHNN and CDR2 is SYGVQD in the germline V gene (reference sequence). The CDR3 loop reads CASSDRDSRADEQYF. The DNA of the CDR3 is TGCGCCAGCAGTGATCGGGACAGCCGGGCCGACGAGCAGTACTTC.

V usage is TRBV7-9 and J usage is TRBJ2-1; a weak D match, TRBD2 (6 bases). Germline assignment: CDR1 SEHNR and CDR2 FQNEAQ (reference sequence). This CDR3 is built from 13 residues. The ends were cut back, 5 bases at V and 9 bases at J, with 14 bases in the middle. The DNA of the CDR3 is TGTGCCAGCAGCCCGTCTCCGGGGGTTGAGCAGTTCTTC. Translation: CASSPSPGVEQFF.

In its sample, this clonotype was seen a few times. The genes are TRBV20-1 and TRBJ2-7; 7 positions agree with TRBD2. V was pared by 5 bases and J by 10 bases, with 11 bases of the junction left unmatched. This CDR3 contains 12 residues. Germline CDR1 reads DFQATT; CDR2 reads SNEGSKA (reference sequence). CDR3 region: CSAPRGGGLQYV. The CDR3 nucleotides read TGCAGTGCTCCCCGGGGCGGGGGTCTCCAGTACGTC.

This clonotype was counted many times. V is TRBV7-8 and J is TRBJ1-2; TRBD1 might be the D (5 bases). Germline V gene sequence: CDR1 SGHVS, CDR2 FQNEAQ. The ends were cut back, 4 bases at V and 0 bases at J, with 12 bases in the middle. CDR3 length: 15 amino acids. The CDR3, as DNA: TGTGCCAGCAGCTCACGGGGGGGAACTAACTATGGCTACACCTTC. Its protein is CASSSRGGTNYGYTF.

This clonotype was counted many times. This chain joins TRBV6-1 and TRBJ2-3; TRBD1 matches at 11 bases. V lost 4 bases, J lost 5 bases, and 5 bases stayed unmatched. Germline CDR1 and CDR2: MNHNS and SASEGT. This CDR3 spans 15 amino acids. CDR3 sequence (DNA): TGTGCCAGCAGTGGAGGACAGGGGGCCGTAGATACGCAGTATTTT. Protein sequence: CASSGGQGAVDTQYF.

The chain recombines TRBV7-9 with TRBJ1-1; maybe TRBD1 (6 bases). From germline, CDR1 is SEHNR and CDR2 FQNEAQ (reference sequence). Trimming cost V 8 bases and J 3 bases, with 16 bases left between them. The CDR3 has 14 residues. This CDR3 reads CASGPRGQDTEAFF. Here the CDR3 DNA reads TGTGCCAGCGGCCCCAGGGGTCAGGACACTGAAGCTTTCTTT.

Notes on this clonotype: The junction differs from germline at one of its ends, possibly a read error. The V gene is TRBV7-7, the J gene TRBJ2-2; 11 bases fit TRBD1. Germline lookup yields CDR1 SSHAT and CDR2 FNYEAQ (reference sequence). The CDR3 consists of 16 residues. The CDR3 bases are TGTGCTAGCAGCCCCGGGACAGGGGGTTCGACCGGGGAGCTGTTTTTT. Its protein is CASSPGTGGSTGELFF.

The chain couples TRBV11-2 to TRBJ1-5; D gene ambiguous. The CDR3 length is 14 residues. V was clipped by 1 base and J by 7 bases, with 11 bases between them. Per germline, CDR1 SGHAT and CDR2 FQNNGV. As DNA, the CDR3 is TGTGCCAGCAGCTTAGGTTCCTCCGGGCAGCCCCAGCATTTT. This gives the protein CASSLGSSGQPQHF.

The chain is built from TRBV6-6 and TRBJ2-1, with D possibly being TRBD2 (6 bases). CDR1 MNHNY and CDR2 SVGAGI come from the germline V gene (reference sequence). V was trimmed by 10 bases and J by 7 bases, leaving 20 bases between them. The CDR3 length is 14 residues. Here the CDR3 reads CATSDARGSNEQFF. Written as DNA, the CDR3 is TGTGCCACCTCCGATGCTCGGGGGTCAAATGAGCAGTTCTTC.

The rearrangement joins TRBV6-6 to TRBJ2-2, with 10 bases identical to TRBD2. Unmatched junction bases numbered 4, after V lost 2 bases and J lost 4 bases. The CDR3 length is 16 residues. CDR1 and CDR2 from the germline V gene are MNHNY and SVGAGI (reference sequence). The CDR3 protein is CASSYKRGGGTGELFF. The CDR3 region has the DNA TGTGCCAGCAGTTACAAGCGGGGGGGCGGCACCGGGGAGCTGTTTTTT.

This chain links TRBV20-1 with TRBJ1-2; 8 bases fit TRBD1. This CDR3 is built from 11 residues. Germline V lookup: CDR1 DFQATT, CDR2 SNEGSKA (reference sequence). V lost 5 bases, J lost 5 bases, and 1 base stayed unmatched. The CDR3 reads CSARTGYGYTF. As DNA, the CDR3 is TGCAGTGCTCGGACAGGGTATGGCTACACCTTC.

The V and J genes are TRBV6-2 or TRBV6-3 and TRBJ2-5; D is undetermined. Trimming pared 6 bases from V and 5 bases from J, leaving 19 bases between. Germline CDR1 reads MNHEY; CDR2 reads SVGEGT. CDR3 size: 15 residues. This CDR3 is CASSDLTWAGETQYF. The CDR3 nucleotides read TGTGCCAGCAGCGACCTTACGTGGGCTGGGGAGACCCAGTACTTC.

This clonotype was recorded only once. The chain couples TRBV5-4 to TRBJ2-7; D call uncertain. The CDR3 totals 14 residues. Germline-derived CDR1 and CDR2 are SGHNT and YYREEE (reference sequence). V was pared by 0 bases and J by 7 bases, with 14 bases between. This chain's CDR3 is CASSLVAGAIEQYF. The CDR3 DNA reads TGTGCCAGCAGCTTGGTAGCAGGTGCTATTGAGCAGTACTTC.

The gene calls are TRBV4-1 and TRBJ1-2; no clear D. V gave up 4 bases and J gave up 7 bases, with 13 bases separating them. Germline CDR1 MGHRA, CDR2 YSYEKL. There are 13 residues in the CDR3. DNA of the CDR3: TGCGCCAGCAGCCTTTCAGTAGCCCGTGGCTACACCTTC. Its translation is CASSLSVARGYTF.

The chain uses TRBV5-1 and TRBJ2-3, with D unclear. CDR1 is SGHRS, CDR2 YFSETQ, per germline. There are 19 residues in the CDR3. V was trimmed by 0 bases and J by 6 bases, leaving 26 bases between them. CDR3 in amino acids: CASSLALLSGQPVWDTQYF. DNA for the CDR3: TGCGCCAGCAGCTTGGCCCTCCTCTCTGGCCAACCAGTCTGGGATACGCAGTATTTT.

The chain has TRBV28 and TRBJ2-2; D not certain. V lost 5 bases and J lost 0, with 16 bases in between. Germline V gene sequence: CDR1 MDHEN, CDR2 SYDVKM. The CDR3 runs to 17 residues. The CDR3 DNA is TGTGCCAGCAGTCTGTCCCTTGTGGACGCGAACACCGGGGAGCTGTTTTTT. It specifies CASSLSLVDANTGELFF.

This rearrangement joins TRBV27 to TRBJ1-1; D not resolved. V was shortened by 6 bases and J by 5 bases, with 22 bases between the two germline ends. Germline lookup yields CDR1 MNHEY and CDR2 SMNVEV (reference sequence). This CDR3 has 16 amino acids. The CDR3 sequence: CASRITAYSGRTEAFF. In DNA, the CDR3 is TGTGCCAGCAGGATAACAGCCTACTCCGGGAGGACTGAAGCTTTCTTT.

The rearrangement links TRBV6-2 or TRBV6-3 to TRBJ2-7; 9 bases are shared with TRBD1. The CDR3 sequence is 15 residues long. Germline trimming cut 5 bases from V and 2 bases from J; bases unmatched to any gene: 7. Germline-derived CDR1 and CDR2 are MNHEY and SVGEGT. CDR3 sequence reads: CASSPGQGLPYEQYV. The CDR3 DNA follows: TGTGCCAGCAGTCCGGGACAGGGTCTTCCCTACGAGCAGTACGTC.

V gene TRBV9 combines with J gene TRBJ2-6; no clear D. Deletions cut 4 bases from V and 0 bases from J, with 8 bases between. The CDR3 contains 15 residues. The germline CDR1 and CDR2 sequences are SGDLS and YYNGEE. The CDR3 DNA follows: TGTGCCAGCAGCTTGACCCGCTCTGGGGCCAACGTCCTGACTTTC. Translating it yields CASSLTRSGANVLTF.

This clonotype was seen a handful of times. The V call is TRBV7-2, the J call TRBJ1-1; tentatively, D is TRBD1 (5 bases). The V end lost 7 bases, the J end lost 5 bases, and 17 bases lay between the germline ends. This CDR3 region has 14 residues. Germline CDR1 SGHTA, CDR2 FQGNSA. Written as DNA, the CDR3 is TGTGCCAGCACCATGAGGGCAGGGAGGACTGAAGCTTTCTTT. Translation gives CASTMRAGRTEAFF.

The rearrangement links TRBV7-3 to TRBJ2-3; D unclear. The germline gives CDR1 SGHTA, CDR2 FQGTGA. Trimming pared 5 bases from V and 0 bases from J, leaving 9 bases between. This CDR3 comprises 14 residues. CDR3 nucleotides: TGTGCCAGCAGCGCCTTCTTAAGCACAGATACGCAGTATTTT. It yields the protein CASSAFLSTDTQYF.

This rearrangement joins TRBV4-1 to TRBJ2-1; D remains unclear. Trimming cost V 4 bases and J 4 bases, with 8 bases left between them. CDR3 length: 13 amino acids. Germline loops: CDR1 MGHRA, CDR2 YSYEKL. CDR3 sequence (DNA): TGCGCCAGCAGCCGCGCCCAGTACAATGAGCAGTTCTTC. The encoded protein is CASSRAQYNEQFF.

This clonotype was counted between two and nine times. The V gene is TRBV2, the J gene TRBJ1-3; D is uncertain. CDR1 and CDR2 from the germline V gene are SNHLY and FYNNEI. The V gene lost 9 bases and the J gene lost 3 bases, with 12 bases spanning the gap. The CDR3 covers 13 residues. The CDR3 bases are TGTGCCAGGACGGACCCTTTTGGAAACACCATATATTTT. Translating it yields CARTDPFGNTIYF.

The V gene is TRBV7-6, the J gene TRBJ1-6; unclear D gene. Trimming stripped 5 bases from V and 11 bases from J, with 19 bases between. The germline V gene has CDR1 SGHVS and CDR2 FNYEAQ. The CDR3 is 15 amino acids. The CDR3 DNA sequence: TGTGCCAGCAGCACACCCGACACTTCCAGAGCACCCCTCCACTTT. Translated: CASSTPDTSRAPLHF.

The chain employs TRBV4-3 and TRBJ2-5; unclear D gene. This CDR3 contains 14 residues. Trimming removed 0 bases at V and 5 bases at J, with 10 bases between. The germline gives CDR1 LGHNA, CDR2 YSLEER. CDR3 nucleotides: TGCGCCAGCAGCCAAGATCGAAGGGTGGAGACCCAGTACTTC. It codes for CASSQDRRVETQYF.

This clonotype was observed a handful of times. The chain couples TRBV20-1 to TRBJ1-3, with D unresolved. Per the germline V gene, CDR1 is DFQATT and CDR2 is SNEGSKA (reference sequence). This CDR3 region has 14 residues. V was pared by 1 base and J by 4 bases, with 11 bases between. The CDR3 DNA reads TGCAGTGCTAGAGGTGACGGGAACGGAAACACCATATATTTT. This encodes CSARGDGNGNTIYF.

There are a few counts of this clonotype. This chain uses TRBV10-3 with TRBJ2-1; 7 bases fit TRBD1. V was pared by 4 bases and J by 0 bases, with 6 bases of the junction left unmatched. The CDR3 length is 16 residues. CDR1 is ENHRY, CDR2 SYGVKD, per germline. CDR3: CAISAQQGSSYNEQFF. The CDR3 region has the DNA TGTGCCATCAGTGCCCAACAGGGGAGCTCCTACAATGAGCAGTTCTTC.